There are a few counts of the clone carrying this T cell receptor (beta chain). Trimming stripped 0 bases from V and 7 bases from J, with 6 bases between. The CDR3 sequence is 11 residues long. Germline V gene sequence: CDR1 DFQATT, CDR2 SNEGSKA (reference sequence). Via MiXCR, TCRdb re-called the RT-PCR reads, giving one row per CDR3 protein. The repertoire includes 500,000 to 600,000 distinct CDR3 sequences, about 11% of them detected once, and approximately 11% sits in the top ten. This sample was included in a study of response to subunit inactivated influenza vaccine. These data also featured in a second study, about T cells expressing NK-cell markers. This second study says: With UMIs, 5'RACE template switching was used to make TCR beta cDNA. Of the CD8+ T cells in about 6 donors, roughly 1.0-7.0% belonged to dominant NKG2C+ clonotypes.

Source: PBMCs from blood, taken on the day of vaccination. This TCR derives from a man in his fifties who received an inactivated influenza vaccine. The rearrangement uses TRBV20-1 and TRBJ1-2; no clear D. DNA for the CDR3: TGCAGTGCTAGAGATAGCCCTGGCTACACCTTC. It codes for CSARDSPGYTF.